One and the same sample provided the 4 T cell receptor beta chains below, sequenced in a study of blood T cell repertoires in COVID-19. Data came from immunoSEQ multiplex PCR; TCRdb stores just in-frame clones and leaves some out. The sample has some 150,000 clones, approximately 86% seen once. Source material: peripheral blood. The origin of the receptors is a woman aged 40 to 50 with active or convalescent COVID-19.

The chain is built from TRBV6-5 and TRBJ2-3; D possibly corresponds to TRBD2 (6 bases). V lost 6 bases and J 3 bases, leaving 16 bases between the germline ends. The CDR3 sequence is 15 residues long. Germline V lookup: CDR1 MNHEY, CDR2 SVGAGI. CDR3 amino acids: CASSRDWGRTDTQYF. As DNA, the CDR3 is TGTGCCAGCAGCCGGGACTGGGGGAGGACAGATACGCAGTATTTT.

A single count supports this clone. The chain employs TRBV27 and TRBJ2-3, with 9 bases lining up with TRBD2. CDR1 and CDR2 from the germline V gene are MNHEY and SMNVEV (reference sequence). The CDR3 has 18 residues. Losses at the gene ends were 0 bases for V and 5 bases for J; bases not matched to a gene: 12. The chain's CDR3 is CASSLSPQRGAGEDTQYF. CDR3 DNA: TGTGCCAGCAGTTTATCTCCCCAGCGGGGGGCGGGGGAAGATACGCAGTATTTT.

The chain employs TRBV5-6 and TRBJ1-1, with D tentatively TRBD1 (5 bases). Germline lookup yields CDR1 SGHDT and CDR2 YYEEEE. Trimming removed 4 bases from V and 7 bases from J, with 17 bases in between. The CDR3 spans 14 residues. The CDR3 nucleotides read TGTGCCAGCAGCCCCGTGGGGCAGGCATATGAAGCTTTCTTT. The encoded protein is CASSPVGQAYEAFF.

The genes are TRBV5-5 and TRBJ1-5, with 7 bases fitting TRBD1. After removal of 3 bases from V and 2 bases from J, the junction contained 14 bases not matched to a gene. This CDR3 is 18 amino acids long. Germline CDR1 SGHKS, CDR2 YYEKEE (reference sequence). CDR3 residues: CASSSLGTAVVGNQPQHF. CDR3 coding DNA: TGTGCCAGCAGCTCCCTGGGGACAGCAGTGGTGGGCAATCAGCCCCAGCATTTT.